One and the same sample provided the 10 T cell receptor beta chains below, sequenced in a study of blood T cells in healthy people across ages. It was with a sample-barcoded 5' primer and a J-beta primer mix that a second PCR of roughly 7 to 12 cycles was run. From the 5' RACE reads, TCRdb called clonotypes with MiXCR, one entry per CDR3 protein. The profile shows about 1,000,000 distinct CDR3 sequences, 35% to 55% of them singletons. Sequencing was performed on blood. The origin of the receptors is a woman aged 55 to 70 in good health.

This clonotype was counted between two and nine times. The V gene is TRBV27, the J gene TRBJ2-5, with TRBD2 identical over 7 bases. The CDR3 loop spans 15 amino acids. In germline, CDR1 is MNHEY, CDR2 SMNVEV (reference sequence). Unmatched junction bases numbered 11, after V lost 6 bases and J lost 4 bases. The CDR3 is CASRVSGGVGETQYF. The CDR3, as DNA: TGTGCCAGCAGAGTCTCTGGGGGGGTAGGAGAGACCCAGTACTTC.

The rearrangement links TRBV2 to TRBJ2-1; D unclear. The CDR3 runs 13 residues. Looked up from germline, CDR1 is SNHLY and CDR2 is FYNNEI. V was trimmed by 6 bases and J by 7 bases, leaving 13 bases between them. The CDR3 DNA reads TGTGCCAGCAGACTGGTCTGGGTGAATGAGCAGTTCTTC. Its protein is CASRLVWVNEQFF.

This clonotype was observed once. A much larger clone lies one base from this, so it may be a read error. The chain carries TRBV20-1 and TRBJ2-3, with unresolved D. The CDR3 spans 13 residues. CDR1 is DFQATT, CDR2 SNEGSKA, per germline (reference sequence). V gave up 3 bases and J gave up 0 bases, with 7 bases separating them. CDR3 DNA: TGCAGTGCTAGGTCGGCTAGCACAGATACGCAGTATTTT. This sequence encodes CSARSASTDTQYF.

This chain links TRBV5-1 with TRBJ2-1; TRBD2 agrees at 14 bases. The CDR3 extends over 17 amino acids. V shed 1 base and J 5 bases; nucleotides not matched to a gene: 5. From germline, CDR1 is SGHRS and CDR2 YFSETQ. The CDR3 reads CASSLTGLAGVDNEQFF. The CDR3, as DNA: TGCGCCAGCAGCTTGACGGGACTAGCGGGAGTAGACAATGAGCAGTTCTTC.

A few counts support this clonotype. A much bigger clone sits one base away, suggesting this may be a read error. This chain connects TRBV7-2 to TRBJ2-3; D not resolved. Per the germline V gene, CDR1 is SGHTA and CDR2 is FQGNSA. Trimming shortened V by 2 bases and J by 1 base, and 7 bases separated the two germline ends. CDR3 size: 14 residues. Here the CDR3 reads CASSLFGGTDTQYF. Written as DNA, the CDR3 is TGTGCCAGCAGCTTATTTGGGGGCACAGATACGCAGTATTTT.

This clonotype showed up just a few times. The V gene is TRBV7-9, the J gene TRBJ2-1; 10 nucleotides line up with TRBD2. With V trimmed by 5 bases and J by 8 bases, 9 bases remained unmatched. CDR1 SEHNR and CDR2 FQNEAQ come from the germline V gene (reference sequence). This CDR3 comprises 15 residues. CDR3 residues: CASSLIDLAGDEQFF. The CDR3 coding sequence is TGTGCCAGCAGCCTCATAGATCTAGCGGGAGATGAGCAGTTCTTC.

This chain joins TRBV27 and TRBJ2-5, with TRBD2 matching over 8 bases. The CDR3 loop spans 14 amino acids. Germline loops: CDR1 MNHEY, CDR2 SMNVEV (reference sequence). V was pared by 2 bases and J by 11 bases, with 10 bases of the junction left unmatched. The CDR3: CASSLKRERSEQYF. DNA of the CDR3: TGTGCCAGCAGTTTAAAGCGGGAGAGGAGTGAGCAGTACTTC.

The genes are TRBV2 and TRBJ2-1; D perhaps matches TRBD2 (6 bases). The V and J ends lost 7 bases and 4 bases respectively, with 17 bases between them. Germline CDR1 is SNHLY and CDR2 is FYNNEI. The CDR3 runs 15 residues. The CDR3 region has the DNA TGTGCCAGCACCGAGGGGACTCTAACTTACAATGAGCAGTTCTTC. Translation: CASTEGTLTYNEQFF.

The V call is TRBV30, the J call TRBJ2-7; 10 bases line up with TRBD2. There are 13 residues in the CDR3. V dropped 4 bases and J dropped 4; count of bases not matched to a gene: 4. Germline V gives CDR1 GTSNPN, CDR2 SVGIG (reference sequence). As DNA, the CDR3 is TGTGCCTGGAACGGACTAGCGGAATACGAGCAGTACTTC. This encodes CAWNGLAEYEQYF.

Here the CDR3 reads CASSPSGEKLFF. The CDR3 DNA is TGTGCCAGCAGTCCCTCGGGAGAAAAACTGTTTTTT. V gene TRBV12-3 or TRBV12-4 combines with J gene TRBJ1-4; D unresolved. The length of the CDR3 is 12 residues. With 5 bases removed from V and 8 bases from J, the gap between germline ends came to 9 bases.